This T cell receptor beta chain was obtained from a study of T cells after yellow fever vaccination. In the study overall: SMART-Seq v4 Ultra Low Input handled preparation of low-cell-number fractions.

Findings and limits, study-wide: Researchers report a weaker secondary response that nonetheless peaked faster, day 5 versus 15. Post-booster reappearance was seen for most primary-vaccination clones (just over 95% CD4, roughly 88% CD8).

In its sample, this clonotype was seen a few times. Its antigen is currently unknown. Template switching with 5'RACE generated the TCR cDNA and added a universal primer site and UMIs. TCRdb redid the calling of the 5' RACE reads with MiXCR, one entry per CDR3 protein. The sample consists of about 170,000 distinct CDR3 sequences, more than 9.5% of them appearing once. Germline CDR1 and CDR2: SQVTM and ANQGSEA. The CDR3 has 14 residues. V was pared by 6 bases and J by 0 bases, with 11 bases between. This receptor was taken from a man aged 18 to 30 who received the YFV17D yellow fever vaccine. The material sequenced was CD8+ T cells sorted from PBMCs, taken 15 days after the yellow fever booster vaccination. This rearrangement joins TRBV29-1 to TRBJ2-2; perhaps TRBD1 as D (7 bases). CDR3 sequence: CSVTRGANTGELFF. CDR3 nucleotides: TGCAGCGTCACCAGGGGGGCGAACACCGGGGAGCTGTTTTTT.